This note documents a single T cell receptor beta chain sequence. The target antigen is unknown. Sequencing used immunoSEQ multiplex PCR; TCRdb keeps in-frame clones, though not all of them. This sample has some 87,000 clones, with approximately 83% found just once. Germline assignment: CDR1 SGHRS and CDR2 YFSETQ. The CDR3 is 11 amino acids. Trimming pared 2 bases from V and 5 bases from J, leaving 4 bases between. This record comes from a study of radiotherapy plus CTLA-4 blockade in lung cancer. Findings of the study overall: Clones derived from tumor TCRs expanded in blood after radiotherapy plus ipilimumab.

The sequences come from peripheral blood, collected from a patient treated with radiotherapy plus ipilimumab. The chain recombines TRBV5-1 with TRBJ2-5; D remains ambiguous. The receptor was derived from a human donor with non-small cell lung cancer that progressed on radiotherapy plus ipilimumab. The DNA for the CDR3 is TGCGCCAGCAGCTTCGGGGAGACCCAGTACTTC. Translating it yields CASSFGETQYF.